The clone carrying this T cell receptor beta chain showed up just once. The antigen remains unidentified. CDR1 and CDR2 from the germline V gene are LGHDT and YNNKEL (reference sequence). The CDR3 loop spans 16 amino acids. With 0 bases removed from V and 4 bases from J, the gap between germline ends came to 10 bases. The sample belongs to a study of metastatic and nonmetastatic thyroid tumors. Study summary: Blood and tumor or nodule tissue repertoires from malignant and benign thyroid patients were compared. Study-wide points: Patients with malignant thyroid tumors reportedly had significantly higher TCR beta diversity than those with benign nodules, in blood and tumor.

Thyroid surgery was preceded by no treatment in any patient. In the authors' methods: Construction of a distant-metastasis classifier for papillary thyroid cancer relied on CDR3 differences across clinicopathological groups. TCRdb re-called the PCR reads via MiXCR. TCRdb, rather than the study authors, made the V and J calls. The repertoire holds 20,000 to 25,000 clones, with approximately 23% as singletons. This chain joins TRBV3-1 and TRBJ2-6; D is unresolved. The specimen was tumor tissue. The source is a female donor with papillary thyroid cancer or a benign thyroid nodule (not recorded which). Some clones in this sample may be carry-over from other donors' samples. This CDR3 is CASSQEYGSGANVLTF. CDR3 nucleotides: TGTGCCAGCAGCCAAGAGTACGGGTCGGGGGCCAACGTCCTGACTTTC. Full variable domain (remainder filled in from reference TRBV3-1 and TRBJ2-6): DTAVSQTPKYLVTQMGNDKSIKCEQNLGHDTMYWYKQDSKKFLKIMFSYNNKELIINETVPNRFSPKSPDKAHLNLHINSLELGDSAVYFCASSQEYGSGANVLTFGAGSRLTVL.